The 10 T cell receptor beta chains below come from one sample, sequenced in a study of cytomegalovirus exposure and HLA in healthy donors. This PCR relied on a set of 60 Vbeta primers and 13 Jbeta primers. Some clones are missing from TCRdb's copy, which holds only in-frame ones; the method was immunoSEQ multiplex PCR. The sample table includes tens of thousands of clones. Sample: PBMCs. These receptors came from a female donor in good health and CMV-seronegative.

The chain carries TRBV11-2 and TRBJ1-1; D unclear. The CDR3 is 12 residues long. V dropped 3 bases and J dropped 8 bases, with 10 bases sitting between them. Germline values: CDR1 SGHAT, CDR2 FQNNGV. The CDR3 region has the DNA TGTGCCAGCAGCTTCAGCGGAGTCGAAGCTTTCTTT. It encodes CASSFSGVEAFF.

The rearrangement uses TRBV19 and TRBJ2-1; 8 bases map to TRBD1. Per germline, CDR1 LNHDA and CDR2 SQIVND (reference sequence). Germline trimming cut 1 base from V and 8 bases from J; bases unmatched to any gene: 13. The CDR3 spans 17 residues. The CDR3 spells CASSIGPDRVVFDEQFF. CDR3 sequence (DNA): TGTGCCAGTAGTATAGGCCCGGACAGGGTGGTATTCGATGAGCAGTTCTTC.

V and J are TRBV5-1 and TRBJ2-6; D is uncertain. Per the germline V gene, CDR1 is SGHRS and CDR2 is YFSETQ. The CDR3 loop spans 14 amino acids. V gave up 1 base and J gave up 2 bases, with 4 bases separating them. The CDR3: CASSLSTGANVLTF. The DNA of the CDR3 is TGCGCCAGCAGCTTGTCTACTGGGGCCAACGTCCTGACTTTC.

The rearrangement links TRBV29-1 to TRBJ2-1; 10 bases line up with TRBD1. CDR1 and CDR2 from the germline V gene are SQVTM and ANQGSEA. This CDR3 comprises 13 residues. The V gene end was trimmed by 5 bases and the J gene end by 8 bases; junction bases not matched to a gene: 6. CDR3 DNA: TGCAGCGTTACGGGACAGGGGTTGGATGAGCAGTTCTTC. It translates to CSVTGQGLDEQFF.

This chain joins TRBV2 and TRBJ1-1, with D possibly TRBD1 on 5 matching bases. CDR1 and CDR2 from the germline V gene are SNHLY and FYNNEI. Trimming cost V 6 bases and J 6 bases, with 17 bases left between them. The CDR3 sequence is 14 residues long. CDR3 nucleotide sequence: TGTGCCAGCAGGGGCCTTGCGGGGCTCGCTGAAGCTTTCTTT. It encodes CASRGLAGLAEAFF.

The chain links TRBV10-3 to TRBJ1-1, with 7 bases matching TRBD1. The CDR3 is 15 residues long. Germline V lookup: CDR1 ENHRY, CDR2 SYGVKD. The ends lost 11 bases at V and 0 bases at J; junction bases unmatched: 12. The CDR3 protein is CAAGQKILMNTEAFF. Written as DNA, the CDR3 is TGTGCCGCGGGACAGAAAATACTTATGAACACTGAAGCTTTCTTT.

This chain connects TRBV11-3 to TRBJ2-7, with a possible D match to TRBD2 (6 bases). The CDR3 is made up of 16 amino acids. Trimming stripped 1 base from V and 1 base from J, with 14 bases between. Germline V CDR1 and CDR2: SGHNT, YENEEA. CDR3 residues: CASSLVVGGASYEQYF. CDR3 DNA: TGTGCCAGCAGCTTAGTCGTGGGGGGAGCATCCTACGAGCAGTACTTC. Filled out from reference TRBV11-3 and TRBJ2-7, the complete variable domain reads EAGVVQSPRYKIIEKKQPVAFWCNPISGHNTLYWYLQNLGQGPELLIRYENEEAVDDSQLPKDRFSAERLKGVDSTLKIQPAELGDSAVYLCASSLVVGGASYEQYFGPGTRLTVT.

The chain is built from TRBV6-6 and TRBJ1-1; D gene ambiguous. This CDR3 spans 11 amino acids. V was trimmed by 8 bases and J by 4 bases, leaving 8 bases between them. CDR1 is MNHNY and CDR2 is SVGAGI in the germline V gene (reference sequence). For the CDR3, the DNA is TGTGCCAGCTCCCCCAGCACTGAAGCTTTCTTT. Translating gives CASSPSTEAFF.

V and J are TRBV19 and TRBJ1-2; D call uncertain. The CDR3 length is 12 residues. V lost 8 bases, J lost 2 bases, and 9 bases lay in between. The germline CDR1 and CDR2 sequences are LNHDA and SQIVND (reference sequence). CDR3 residues: CASQAPNYGYTF. The DNA of the CDR3 is TGTGCCAGTCAGGCCCCAAACTATGGCTACACCTTC.

In nucleotides, the CDR3 is TGTGCCAGCAGTCCGTACACGGGTCTGAACACTGAAGCTTTCTTT. Translated: CASSPYTGLNTEAFF. The chain joins TRBV28 to TRBJ1-1; the D is unclear. V shed 5 bases and J shed 0 bases, with 13 bases lying between them. The CDR3 covers 15 residues. Germline V gene sequence: CDR1 MDHEN, CDR2 SYDVKM.